This T cell receptor beta chain was sequenced during a study of shared clonotypes between healthy human individuals (TCRdb year 2020). Study-wide context: A couple of women and a few men aged 18 to 49 years were included in the cohort. For each donor, three plates each were used for CD4 naive and CD4 memory, two plates were used for CD8 naive, and one plate was used for CD8 memory. Blood TCR repertoires of five healthy adults were deeply sequenced to estimate repertoire size and the extent of clonotype sharing between individuals. To increase sequencing depth and limit assay-specific biases, TCR repertoire library preparation and sequencing were carried out by different laboratories using diverse techniques. Leukapheresis yielded between about 0.94 and 8.9 billion PBMCs per donor.

Using the deep immunoSEQ assay, TCR CDR3 regions were amplified from genomic DNA by multiplex PCR. Extracted genomic DNA from each cell subset was distributed evenly across all wells of several immunoSEQ 96-well plates, and each plate was treated as a replicate. For sorted subsets, approximately 190 ng of genomic DNA, equivalent to around 31,000 T cell genomes, went into each replicate PCR. Purified libraries were quantified with a Qubit 3.0 fluorometer, sized on a Bioanalyzer 2100, and re-quantified with the KAPA Library Quantification kit. A separate single-read 150-cycle Illumina NextSeq 550 flow cell was used to sequence each immunoSEQ 96-well plate. On the study's bioinformatics: Because the immunoSEQ output held only junctional sequences and lacked quality scores, the filtering could not match the filtering applied to full-length reads. Sequences were annotated with PyIR, a Python wrapper for IgBLAST v1.9, using IMGT germline references to assign V/J genes and CDR3. Any read was removed if the V/J assignment was weak (E-value above 1e-6), the CDR3 was missing, or the read contained stop codons, out-of-frame junctions, or ambiguous translated residues. A V3J clonotype was defined by an identical inferred V gene, J gene, and CDR3 amino acid sequence. To compute the percentage overlap between repertoires, the number of shared unique clonotypes was divided by the size of the smaller repertoire. RTK rarefaction, the Chao1 estimator, and Recon v2.1 estimates of unobserved clonotypes were used to assess repertoire richness. For all TCRbeta clonotypes obtained by the gDNA method from four donors, generation probabilities were computed with OLGA. The clones in this table, taken by TCRdb from immuneACCESS, are in-frame only. Not every clone is retained; where verified, under half of the shortfall comes from an unresolved V gene, and the cause of the rest is unknown. The V and J calls and the clone size are those of that table, but D and trimming were determined from the DNA. Here the sample has 1 million to 1.3 million clones; 75% to 85% occur a single time. Jointly, the top ten make up roughly 0.55% of the sample.

Comments on this clone: Which antigen it targets is not known. Per-base qualities were not stored, and no clone one base away is much larger.

Donors were healthy HIV-negative adults with no recently reported acute infections or vaccinations. All donors were Caucasian adults living in Nashville, Tennessee, USA. CD4+ T cells were enriched through magnetic negative selection, after which naive cells were positively selected on CD45RA and the remaining negative fraction served as the memory subset. Blood was collected by leukapheresis, and PBMCs were isolated by Ficoll-Histopaque density gradient centrifugation and then cryopreserved in liquid nitrogen vapor phase. Purity and quantity of every magnetically sorted T cell population were checked by analytical flow cytometry. Genomic DNA was isolated from every sorted fraction and measured by UV absorbance on a Nanodrop 2000c. General study outcomes and caveats: Sampling was limited to blood, and TCR repertoires in tissue likely differ from TCR repertoires in blood. The genetic and exposure-history diversity represented was limited by the small number of donors. When a handful of donors were compared, the shared fraction of clonotypes was around 4.6% for naive CD4, over 3% for naive CD8, about 2.4% for memory CD4, and 0.3% to 0.5% for memory CD8. Pairwise subsampling indicated that sequencing depth was expected to affect the degree of clonotype sharing among donors. Even with the large sequencing depth, rarefaction of the sorted-subset datasets indicated that sequencing was incomplete. Naive subsets generally had larger estimated clonotype richness than memory subsets did. Clonotypes shared by all four sorted-subset donors showed higher generation probabilities than non-shared clonotypes.

V and J lose 0 bases and 12 bases, and a span of 12 bases separates them. The CDR3 has 13 amino acids, counting the end cysteine and phenylalanine. Left in the record is the CDR3 DNA by itself, 39 bases read in frame from the first base. The germline V gene sets CDR1 to SGHDN and CDR2 to FVKESK. The sequence joins TRBV14 to TRBJ2-1; TRBD1 could be the D gene, as 6 bases match. The TCR sequence derives from a man in his late teens or twenties in good health. Some clones in this sample may be carry-over from other donors' samples. The sequencing sample was made of memory CD4+ T cells from PBMCs. Read against the paper, the sample's cell subset or site label means: CD45RA-negative fraction. The sequenced DNA is TGTGCCAGCAGCCAAGATCAGGGGCTGGGGCAGTTCTTC. Its coded protein is CASSQDQGLGQFF.